One and the same sample provided the 17 T cell receptor beta chains below, sequenced in a study of cytomegalovirus exposure and HLA in healthy donors. The PCR had 60 Vbeta and 13 Jbeta primers. Repertoires were generated with immunoSEQ multiplex PCR, while TCRdb's copy carries only in-frame clones and drops some. Among about 140,000 clones listed, roughly three quarters were seen once. Sequenced input: PBMCs. These receptors all stem from a woman aged 45-65 years in good health and CMV-seronegative.

V gene TRBV6-6 combines with J gene TRBJ1-6; 7 bases map to TRBD1. Trimming removed 0 bases from V and 9 bases from J; junction bases left unmatched: 5. CDR3 length: 15 residues. Germline assignment: CDR1 MNHNY and CDR2 SVGAGI (reference sequence). The CDR3 DNA sequence: TGTGCCAGCAGTTACTCGACAGGGAGAGGTTCACCCCTCCACTTT. This translates into CASSYSTGRGSPLHF.

The chain combines TRBV30 with TRBJ2-7; the D is unclear. Germline V gene sequence: CDR1 GTSNPN, CDR2 SVGIG (reference sequence). V lost 6 bases to trimming and J lost 7 bases, with 13 bases between them. The CDR3 length is 11 residues. This CDR3 is CACVGLIEQYF. DNA for the CDR3: TGTGCCTGCGTCGGTTTGATTGAGCAGTACTTC.

This chain uses TRBV27 with TRBJ2-1; 8 nucleotides agree with TRBD2. The V and J ends lost 6 bases and 7 bases, in that order; junction bases with no gene match: 11. The CDR3 contains 15 residues. The germline CDR1 and CDR2 sequences are MNHEY and SMNVEV (reference sequence). CDR3 sequence reads: CASSLMVGGANEQFF. The DNA of the CDR3 is TGTGCCAGCAGCTTAATGGTCGGGGGGGCAAATGAGCAGTTCTTC.

V and J are TRBV29-1 and TRBJ2-1, with TRBD2 matching over 8 bases. Germline-derived CDR1 and CDR2 are SQVTM and ANQGSEA. V lost 8 bases to trimming and J lost 10 bases; unmatched junction nucleotides: 16. This CDR3 contains 14 residues. Here the CDR3 reads CSPSRQGPGGEQFF. CDR3 nucleotides: TGCAGCCCCTCCCGCCAGGGACCGGGGGGGGAGCAGTTCTTC.

This clone showed up just a few times. The rearrangement links TRBV30 to TRBJ1-5; a possible D gene is TRBD1 (5 bases). The CDR3 runs 15 residues. The germline gives CDR1 GTSNPN, CDR2 SVGIG (reference sequence). With 2 bases removed from V and 3 bases from J, the gap between germline ends came to 14 bases. The CDR3 spells CAWSRNQGNNQPQHF. CDR3 nucleotide sequence: TGTGCCTGGAGTCGCAATCAGGGAAACAATCAGCCCCAGCATTTT.

J is TRBJ2-3 and V is TRBV4-1, with TRBD2 matching 13 bases. Per germline, CDR1 MGHRA and CDR2 YSYEKL. This CDR3 has 16 residues. The V segment lost 4 bases and the J segment 4 bases; nucleotides outside the gene matches: 5. CDR3: CASSRGLAGVADTQYF. Written as DNA, the CDR3 is TGCGCCAGCAGCCGAGGACTAGCGGGGGTGGCAGATACGCAGTATTTT.

CDR3 sequence reads: CASSLAMTGVGTEAFF. In DNA form, the CDR3 reads TGTGCCAGCAGTTTAGCAATGACAGGGGTGGGCACTGAAGCTTTCTTT. This rearrangement joins TRBV2 to TRBJ1-1; 8 bases agree with TRBD1. CDR1 SNHLY and CDR2 FYNNEI come from the germline V gene. The CDR3 totals 16 residues. V lost 5 bases and J lost 4; bases outside the gene matches: 12.

The chain is built from TRBV7-2 and TRBJ1-2; 9 bases are shared with TRBD1. V was clipped by 4 bases and J by 3 bases; unmatched bases: 6. The CDR3 sequence is 15 residues long. CDR1 and CDR2 from the germline V gene are SGHTA and FQGNSA. The CDR3 sequence: CASSSTGGEYYGYTF. The DNA for the CDR3 is TGTGCCAGCAGCTCGACAGGGGGAGAGTACTATGGCTACACCTTC.

This chain links TRBV30 with TRBJ2-5; 12 bases match TRBD2. This CDR3 contains 15 residues. Trimming took 3 bases from V and 1 from J; bases not matched to a gene: 3. Germline CDR1 GTSNPN, CDR2 SVGIG (reference sequence). The CDR3 nucleotides are TGTGCCTGGAGGAAGGGACTAGCGGGCCAAGAGACCCAGTACTTC. The encoded protein is CAWRKGLAGQETQYF.

This clone is a singleton in its sample. The chain carries TRBV7-8 and TRBJ1-2; 9 bases agree with TRBD1. There are 16 residues in the CDR3. The V and J ends lost 5 bases and 4 bases, in that order; junction bases with no gene match: 11. Germline CDR1 SGHVS, CDR2 FQNEAQ. CDR3 loop: CASSPAAGTGIYGYTF. In DNA form, the CDR3 reads TGTGCCAGCAGCCCCGCGGCGGGGACAGGGATCTATGGCTACACCTTC.

Comments on this clone: The junction and the germline gene differ at one end; a read error may be behind it. Other DNA sequences within the sample encode an identical CDR3. The V call is TRBV5-6, the J call TRBJ1-6, with a weak D call TRBD1 (5 bases). Germline V gives CDR1 SGHDT, CDR2 YYEEEE. The CDR3 extends over 14 amino acids. CDR3 loop: CASSLVKGRSPLHF. In DNA form, the CDR3 reads TGTGCCAGCAGCTTGGTAAAGGGGAGGTCACCCCTTCACTTT.

This chain uses TRBV5-6 with TRBJ1-1; D uncertain. Trimming removed 2 bases at V and 5 bases at J, with 13 bases between. Germline V gives CDR1 SGHDT, CDR2 YYEEEE. CDR3 size: 14 residues. This CDR3 reads CASSFTGVKTEAFF. The CDR3, as DNA: TGTGCCAGCAGCTTTACGGGAGTAAAGACTGAAGCTTTCTTT.

The V and J genes are TRBV6-1 and TRBJ2-7; D unclear. The germline gives CDR1 MNHNS, CDR2 SASEGT. V lost 3 bases and J lost 1, with 10 bases in between. The CDR3 covers 14 residues. The CDR3 bases are TGTGCCAGCAGTGACAGTCTCGGGTCCTACGAGCAGTACTTC. Translated, it gives CASSDSLGSYEQYF.

The J gene is TRBJ2-2, the V gene TRBV28, with 9 bases that match TRBD1. In germline, CDR1 is MDHEN, CDR2 SYDVKM. The CDR3 is 15 amino acids. V was clipped by 5 bases and J by 5 bases; unmatched bases: 6. The CDR3 nucleotides are TGTGCCAGCAGTCCGCGGACAGGGGTGACCGGGGAGCTGTTTTTT. It specifies CASSPRTGVTGELFF. The full variable domain, with the rest looked up from reference TRBV28 and TRBJ2-2, is DVKVTQSSRYLVKRTGEKVFLECVQDMDHENMFWYRQDPGLGLRLIYFSYDVKMKEKGDIPEGYSVSREKKERFSLILESASTNQTSMYLCASSPRTGVTGELFFGEGSRLTVL.

This chain uses TRBV6-1 with TRBJ1-5; D is ambiguous. CDR3 length: 14 residues. Germline V gene data show CDR1 as MNHNS and CDR2 as SASEGT. V shed 11 bases and J shed 4 bases, with 18 bases lying between them. CDR3 loop: CAARPGILNQPQHF. The CDR3, as DNA: TGTGCCGCACGTCCGGGAATCTTAAATCAGCCCCAGCATTTT.

This clone was seen only a few times. The gene calls are TRBV7-2 and TRBJ2-5, with 10 bases aligning to TRBD2. The length of the CDR3 is 16 residues. The germline V gene encodes CDR1 SGHTA and CDR2 FQGNSA. The ends lost 6 bases at V and 2 bases at J; junction bases unmatched: 9. The CDR3 DNA sequence: TGTGCCAGCAGGTCCACGGCACTAGCGGGGCAAGAGACCCAGTACTTC. Residues: CASRSTALAGQETQYF.

The chain employs TRBV4-1 and TRBJ1-6; 8 bases are shared with TRBD1. Losses at the gene ends were 1 base for V and 6 bases for J; bases not matched to a gene: 8. CDR1 MGHRA and CDR2 YSYEKL come from the germline V gene. The CDR3 loop spans 17 amino acids. CDR3 coding DNA: TGCGCCAGCAGCCAAGCCCTGAGGACAGGGCTTAATTCACCCCTCCACTTT. Translating gives CASSQALRTGLNSPLHF.